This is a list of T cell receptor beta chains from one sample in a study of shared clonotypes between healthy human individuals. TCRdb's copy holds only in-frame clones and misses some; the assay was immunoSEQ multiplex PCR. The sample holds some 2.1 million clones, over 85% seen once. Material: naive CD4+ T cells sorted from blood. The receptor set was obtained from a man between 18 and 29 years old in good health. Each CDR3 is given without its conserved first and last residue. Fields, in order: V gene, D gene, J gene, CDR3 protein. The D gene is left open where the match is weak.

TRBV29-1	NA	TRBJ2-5	SGGGLQETQY
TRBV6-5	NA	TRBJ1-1	ASRRLDIGSPEAF
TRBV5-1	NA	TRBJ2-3	ASSGGFTDTQY
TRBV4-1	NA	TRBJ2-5	ASSQEGRETQY
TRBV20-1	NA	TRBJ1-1	SASQYPEAF
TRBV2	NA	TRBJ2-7	ASRQGTLSYEQY
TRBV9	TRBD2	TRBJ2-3	ASSEKTGASGVTRADTQY
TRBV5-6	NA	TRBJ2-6	ASSRRDAGANVLT
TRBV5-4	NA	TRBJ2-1	ASSFNQGRNEQF
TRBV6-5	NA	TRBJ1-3	ASKLTRGGNTIY
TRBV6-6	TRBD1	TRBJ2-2	ASRKEGQRNTGELF
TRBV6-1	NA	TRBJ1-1	ASSKDQNTEAF
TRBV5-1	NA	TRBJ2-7	ASSLWDGSYEQY
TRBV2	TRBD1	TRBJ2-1	ASTRTGSYNEQF
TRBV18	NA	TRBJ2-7	ASSRAATAYEQY
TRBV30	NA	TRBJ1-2	AWSVRGPGYT
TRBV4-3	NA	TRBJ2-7	ASSQETGPHEQY
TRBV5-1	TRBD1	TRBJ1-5	ASSPTGQVGEPQH
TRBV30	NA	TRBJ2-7	AWTGSYREQY
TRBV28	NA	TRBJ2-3	ASTTTGAGPSTDTQY
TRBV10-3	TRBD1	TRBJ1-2	AISDSGTGGGYGYT
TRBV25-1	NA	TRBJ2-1	ASSFPGPSYNEQF
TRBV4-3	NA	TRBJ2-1	ASSQDFGTAGNEQF
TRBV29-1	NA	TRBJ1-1	SVGGGPRGTEAF
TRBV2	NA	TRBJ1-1	ASSAVGVYSEAF
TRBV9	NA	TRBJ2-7	ASNGPSGDPYEQY